The 24 T cell receptor delta chains reported below all come from one sample, sequenced in a study of gamma-delta chains in newborns, infants, children. TCRdb re-analyzed the reads via CATT. Here the sample spans over 3,000 delta-chain clones, roughly 10% being singletons. Specimen: blood. These receptors were taken from a child who was a newborn, infant or young child, either healthy, febrile or measles-vaccinated (not recorded which).

This clone is large. The sample carries other DNA sequences with the same CDR3. The CDR3 DNA follows: TGTGCCTGTGACACCGGGGGATACGATAAACTCATCTTT. Amino acids: CACDTGGYDKLIF. This chain connects TRDV2 to TRDJ1; TRDD3 agrees at 8 bases. After removal of 0 bases from V and 4 bases from J, the junction contained 0 bases not matched to a gene. The germline gives CDR1 GEAIGNYY, CDR2 EKD. This CDR3 is built from 13 residues.

With regard to this clone: TCRdb's protein and the DNA translation differ at residue 11; the protein here comes from the DNA. The rearrangement joins TRDV2 to TRDJ3, with D maybe TRDD3 (6 bases). Germline assignment: CDR1 GEAIGNYY and CDR2 EKD. The CDR3 is 17 amino acids. CDR3 coding DNA: TGTGCCTGTGACACTGGGGGTTTAACCTGGAACACCCGACAGATGTTTTTC. It specifies CACDTGGLTWNTRQMFF.

The J gene is TRDJ3, the V gene TRDV2; 7 bases match TRDD3. The trim removed 3 bases at V and 0 bases at J, leaving 7 bases unmatched. Germline CDR1 GEAIGNYY, CDR2 EKD. This CDR3 is built from 18 residues. The CDR3: CACDRLGVSSWDTRQMFF. CDR3 DNA sequence: TGTGCCTGTGACCGTCTGGGGGTCAGCTCCTGGGACACCCGACAGATGTTTTTC.

There is no J gene call, but TRDV2 is given as the V gene. CDR1 is GEAIGNYY, CDR2 EKD, per germline. CDR3 length equals 10 residues. The DNA for the CDR3 is TGTGCCTGTGCCTCTATACCTATTTACTTT. This encodes CACASIPIYF.

No V gene was called here, but the J gene is TRDJ1; no check of the table's D call, TRDD3, against the DNA was made. The CDR3 sequence is 14 residues long. The CDR3 protein is CAILGASHYYTLIF. As DNA, the CDR3 is TGTGCCATACTGGGGGCCTCCCACTACTATACACTCATCTTT.

V is TRDV2 and J is TRDJ3; 11 bases fit TRDD3. This CDR3 is 20 amino acids long. Germline V lookup: CDR1 GEAIGNYY, CDR2 EKD. V shed 0 bases, J shed 0 bases, and the junction held 6 bases outside the gene matches. In DNA, the CDR3 is TGTGCCTGTGACACCGCCTGGGGGATACAGAGCTCCTGGGACACCCGACAGATGTTTTTC. Protein: CACDTAWGIQSSWDTRQMFF.

This clone is labeled as large. At the DNA level, this CDR3 is encoded by other sequences in the same sample as well. The chain uses TRDV2 and TRDJ3; 7 nucleotides match TRDD3. Germline V gene sequence: CDR1 GEAIGNYY, CDR2 EKD. The CDR3 spans 20 residues. The junction had 10 bases not matched to a gene; V was cut back by 0 bases and J by 0 bases. DNA for the CDR3: TGTGCCTGTGACACCGTGGAGGGATACCGGAGCTCCTGGGACACCCGACAGATGTTTTTC. Encoded protein: CACDTVEGYRSSWDTRQMFF.

This clone is labeled as medium-sized (0.01 to 0.1%). The chain is built from TRDV2 and TRDJ1; TRDD3 matches 10 bases. V lost 2 bases to trimming and J lost 0 bases; unmatched junction nucleotides: 8. Per the germline V gene, CDR1 is GEAIGNYY and CDR2 is EKD. The CDR3 sequence is 17 residues long. CDR3 DNA: TGTGCCTGTGACAAAGTACTGGGGGATCGGTACACCGATAAACTCATCTTT. It yields the protein CACDKVLGDRYTDKLIF.

This clone counts as medium-sized (0.01 to 0.1%). The same CDR3 also results from other DNA sequences found in this sample. The chain is built from TRDV2 and TRDJ3, with D perhaps matching TRDD3 (5 bases). The CDR3 sequence is 17 residues long. Germline V gives CDR1 GEAIGNYY, CDR2 EKD. V lost 0 bases to trimming and J lost 0 bases, with 8 bases between them. CDR3 bases: TGTGCCTGTGACACCGCTGGGAGCTCCTGGGACACCCGACAGATGTTTTTC. Protein sequence: CACDTAGSSWDTRQMFF.

This clone ranks as medium-sized. This chain uses TRDV2 with TRDJ3; D may be TRDD3 (6 bases). CDR1 and CDR2 from the germline V gene are GEAIGNYY and EKD. The CDR3 runs to 18 residues. V was trimmed by 1 base and J by 0 bases, leaving 12 bases between them. The CDR3 loop reads CACDTGDSLSWDTRQMFF. The DNA for the CDR3 is TGTGCCTGTGACACTGGGGATTCCCTCTCCTGGGACACCCGACAGATGTTTTTC.

As for this clone: This could be a read error, since a much larger clone is one nucleotide away. The rearrangement joins TRAV29/DV5 to TRDJ1; 7 bases are shared with TRDD3. This CDR3 has 18 residues. Germline V lookup: CDR1 NSMFDY, CDR2 ISSIKDK. V trimming: 2 bases; J trimming: 5 bases; junction bases outside the gene matches: 21. DNA for the CDR3: TGTGCAGCAAGAGCTGCCCCGCCCGTGGGGATAGGAACTGATAAACTCATCTTT. The encoded protein is CAARAAPPVGIGTDKLIF.

This clone came up a few times. This sequence is one base from a far larger clone and is likely a read error. The V gene is TRDV2, the J gene TRDJ3; 11 nucleotides agree with TRDD3. This CDR3 comprises 18 residues. CDR1 and CDR2 from the germline V gene are GEAIGNYY and EKD. CDR3 in amino acids: CARDTVLGDTWDTRQMFF. The CDR3 nucleotides are TGTGCCCGTGACACCGTACTGGGGGATACCTGGGACACCCGACAGATGTTTTTC.

This sequence joins TRDV2 and TRDJ2, with D possibly matching TRDD3 (6 bases). Germline assignment: CDR1 GEAIGNYY and CDR2 EKD. V was trimmed by 1 base and J by 12 bases, leaving 17 bases between them. The CDR3 spans 14 residues. CDR3 sequence: CACDTWGFTEKLFF. The CDR3 DNA sequence: TGTGCCTGTGACACTTGGGGATTCACAGAAAAACTCTTCTTT.

By sample fraction, this clone is medium-sized. With a far larger clone one base away, a read error is the likely cause. The rearrangement joins TRDV2 to TRDJ3; the match to TRDD3 covers 7 bases. Germline CDR1 reads GEAIGNYY; CDR2 reads EKD. The CDR3 totals 16 residues. This CDR3 reads CACDWGSSWETRQMFF. The DNA of the CDR3 is TGTGCCTGTGACTGGGGGAGCTCCTGGGAAACCCGACAGATGTTTTTC.

Comments on this clone: This is likely an artifact of a read error, given a far larger clone one base away. Other DNA sequences in the same sample also yield this CDR3. CDR3 protein: CACDILGDTTAQLFF. CDR3 DNA: TGTGCCTGTGACATACTGGGGGATACAACAGCACAACTCTTCTTT. The V and J genes are TRDV2 and TRDJ2; 12 nucleotides line up with TRDD3. The CDR3 runs 15 residues. Trimming took 2 bases from V and 5 from J; bases not matched to a gene: 2. The germline CDR1 and CDR2 sequences are GEAIGNYY and EKD.

This clone is medium-sized in the sample. The chain joins TRDV2 to TRDJ3, with 13 bases aligning to TRDD3. The CDR3 has 19 residues. CDR1 is GEAIGNYY, CDR2 EKD, per germline. The J segment lost 4 bases and the V segment lost 0 bases, leaving 5 bases of the junction unmatched. CDR3 residues: CACDTVLGDTRWDTRQMFF. The CDR3 nucleotides are TGTGCCTGTGACACCGTACTGGGGGATACGCGGTGGGACACCCGACAGATGTTTTTC.

The sample holds a few counts of this clone. A much larger clone lies one base from this, so it may be a read error. The chain links TRDV2 to TRDJ1; maybe TRDD3 (5 bases). V was trimmed by 3 bases and J by 0 bases, leaving 10 bases between them. CDR3 length equals 14 residues. From germline, CDR1 is GEAIGNYY and CDR2 EKD. CDR3 protein: CACDAVGYTDKLIF. The DNA of the CDR3 is TGTGCCTGTGACGCCGTGGGGTACACCGATAAACTCATCTTT.

As for this clone: It is likely a read error: a sequence one base away is far more abundant. The chain combines TRDV2 with TRDJ3; 10 positions agree with TRDD3. TCRdb does not report a J gene; here it was assigned by matching the DNA to germline references. Per the germline V gene, CDR1 is GEAIGNYY and CDR2 is EKD. This CDR3 region has 20 residues. With V trimmed by 1 base and J by 0 bases, 8 bases remained unmatched. The DNA for the CDR3 is TGTGCCTGTGACACGAGCTGTGGGGGATACCCCTCCTGGGACACCCGACAGATGTTTTTC. Translation: CACDTSCGGYPSWDTRQMFF.

This clone is medium-sized by share. A much larger clone differs by one base, so this may be a read error. The same CDR3 also results from other DNA sequences found in this sample. V and J are TRDV2 and TRDJ3; TRDD3 matches at 11 bases. The length of the CDR3 is 18 residues. Unmatched junction bases numbered 3, after V lost 0 bases and J lost 3 bases. Germline CDR1 GEAIGNYY, CDR2 EKD. The CDR3 coding sequence is TGTGCCTGTGACACCGTACTGGGGGATAGCTGGGACACCCGACAGATGTTTTTC. It encodes CACDTVLGDSWDTRQMFF.

The chain is built from TRDV2 and TRDJ1, with a possible D match to TRDD3 (5 bases). TCRdb carries no J gene annotation; the J gene was assigned here by matching the DNA with germline. This CDR3 has 16 amino acids. V was cut by 1 base and J by 8 bases, with 22 bases left in between. The germline V gene encodes CDR1 GEAIGNYY and CDR2 EKD. CDR3 sequence reads: CACDTGEYEDTKKLIF. The CDR3 DNA is TGTGCCTGTGACACTGGGGAATATGAGGACACCAAAAAACTCATCTTT.

This clone appeared a few times. A clone one base away is much larger, so this may be a read error. The rearrangement links TRDV2 to TRDJ3, with 10 bases fitting TRDD3. The CDR3 sequence is 18 residues long. From germline, CDR1 is GEAIGNYY and CDR2 EKD. In DNA, the CDR3 is TGTGCCCGTGACACTGGGGGATTCCACTCCTGGGACACCCGACAGATGTTTTTC. It yields the protein CARDTGGFHSWDTRQMFF.

A note on this clone: The junction departs from the called germline gene at one end, perhaps through a read error. This chain connects TRDV2 to TRDJ3; TRDD3 aligns across 7 bases. TCRdb lists no J gene, so it was determined here by aligning the DNA to germline. Germline CDR1 reads GEAIGNYY; CDR2 reads EKD. There are 19 residues in the CDR3. The CDR3 DNA is TGTGCCTGTGACCCCGTGACTGGGGTCACCTCCTGGGACACCCTACAGATGTTTTTC. This sequence encodes CACDPVTGVTSWDTLQMFF.

J is TRDJ3 and V is TRDV2; 13 bases agree with TRDD3. As TCRdb names no J gene, one was assigned here on the basis of a DNA match to germline. Germline CDR1 and CDR2: GEAIGNYY and EKD. The CDR3 runs to 19 residues. The trim removed 1 base at V and 5 bases at J, leaving 7 bases unmatched. The CDR3 coding sequence is TGTGCCTGTGACACTGCATACTGGGGGATACGGCGGGACACCCGACAGATGTTTTTC. Its protein is CACDTAYWGIRRDTRQMFF.

This clone was seen more than once but under ten times. A much bigger clone sits one base away, suggesting this may be a read error. Other DNA sequences in the same sample also yield this CDR3. This sequence joins TRDV2 and TRDJ3; 7 bases are a match to TRDD3. Germline-derived CDR1 and CDR2 are GEAIGNYY and EKD. The CDR3 runs 16 residues. CDR3 sequence reads: CACDTRGYWDTRQMFF. The CDR3 bases are TGTGCTTGTGACACTCGGGGATACTGGGACACCCGACAGATGTTTTTC.